A selection of T cell receptor beta chains follows, all from one sample in a study of control samples from healthy donors and cancer patients. The repertoire was sequenced with immunoSEQ multiplex PCR; TCRdb's copy has only in-frame clones and lacks some. This table has approximately 30,000 clones, approximately 93% appearing once. Sequenced sample: blood. These TCRs come from a man in his sixties in good health. CDR3s include the opening cysteine and the closing phenylalanine or tryptophan. A D gene is named only where the DNA matches it firmly. Part of the rows lack a size; the others show once, few, many or a class for expanded clones.

j_call,clone_size,v_call,cdr3_length,d_call,cdr3_nt,cdr3_aa
TRBJ2-7,.,TRBV7-8,15,TRBD1,TGTGCCAGCAGCTTAGTAGGACAGGGACCCTACGAGCAGTACTTC,CASSLVGQGPYEQYF
TRBJ1-2,few,TRBV6-6,15,.,TGTGCCAGCACTGAGCCCGGGAGGGGGATTTACGACTACACCTTC,CASTEPGRGIYDYTF
TRBJ1-2,.,TRBV9,15,TRBD1,TGTGCCAGCAGCGGAGGACAGGGAGGCGAATATGGCTACACCTTC,CASSGGQGGEYGYTF
TRBJ1-5,.,TRBV27,15,.,TGTGCCAGCACCCCGGGGGGTCTGGGCAATCAGCCCCAGCATTTT,CASTPGGLGNQPQHF
TRBJ2-3,.,TRBV5-1,14,.,TGCGCCAGCAGCTTTAGGTCGAGCACAGATACGCAGTATTTT,CASSFRSSTDTQYF
TRBJ1-6,.,TRBV6-2/TRBV6-3,15,TRBD1,TGTGCCAGCAGTACCGGGACAGGGTATAATTCACCCCTCCACTTT,CASSTGTGYNSPLHF
TRBJ2-7,medium-sized,TRBV7-9,13,.,TGTGCCAGCACCGACGGCCTGGTCTACGAGCAGTACTTC,CASTDGLVYEQYF
TRBJ2-1,.,TRBV6-2/TRBV6-3,16,.,TGTGCCAGCAGTTACGAGTTACTAAACTCCTACAATGAGCAGTTCTTC,CASSYELLNSYNEQFF
TRBJ1-2,.,TRBV28,17,TRBD1,TGTGCCAGCAGTTTAGGGACAGGGACGTATACGGGCTATGGCTACACCTTC,CASSLGTGTYTGYGYTF
TRBJ1-1,.,TRBV19,14,.,TGTGCCAGTAGCCTCGACAGGACCTTTATTGAAGCTTTCTTT,CASSLDRTFIEAFF
TRBJ1-1,once,TRBV11-3,13,TRBD1,TGTGCCAGCAGCTGGGACAGGGACACTGAAGCTTTCTTT,CASSWDRDTEAFF
TRBJ1-3,.,TRBV5-6,17,TRBD1,TGTGCCAGCAGCTCAGTCGGACAGGCCGTCTCTGGAAACACCATATATTTT,CASSSVGQAVSGNTIYF
TRBJ1-1,.,TRBV29-1,14,.,TGCAGCGCAAAACCCGGGACGGTGAACACTGAAGCTTTCTTT,CSAKPGTVNTEAFF
TRBJ1-1,.,TRBV28,15,.,TGTGCCAGCAGTCCGGTTACAGGGCCCCCCACTGAAGCTTTCTTT,CASSPVTGPPTEAFF
TRBJ2-1,.,TRBV7-6,15,TRBD2,TGTGCCAGCAGCTTAGTTGCGGGGGGTAACAATGAGCAGTTCTTC,CASSLVAGGNNEQFF
TRBJ1-3,.,TRBV29-1,14,.,TGCAGCGTTGAATTACCGCACTCTGGAAACACCATATATTTT,CSVELPHSGNTIYF
TRBJ2-3,.,TRBV10-2,15,TRBD1,TGCGCCAGCACTACCCCGGGACAGGGGACAGATACGCAGTATTTT,CASTTPGQGTDTQYF
TRBJ2-5,few,TRBV7-2,11,.,TGTGCCAGCAGGAGACAAGAGACCCAGTACTTC,CASRRQETQYF
TRBJ1-5,.,TRBV15,16,.,TGTGCCACCAGCGGCGACACCGCCTTGGGCAATCAGCCCCAGCATTTT,CATSGDTALGNQPQHF
TRBJ2-7,.,TRBV3-1/TRBV3-2,16,TRBD1,TGTGCCAGCAGCCAAGTCCAGGACAGGGAGACCTACGAGCAGTACTTC,CASSQVQDRETYEQYF
TRBJ1-1,few,TRBV12-3/TRBV12-4,13,.,TGTGCCAGCAGTTCAGGATTGAACACTGAAGCTTTCTTT,CASSSGLNTEAFF
TRBJ2-1,.,TRBV5-5,13,.,TGTGCCAGCAGCTTGGCATCGTACAATGAGCAGTTCTTC,CASSLASYNEQFF
TRBJ1-2,.,TRBV24-1,16,.,TGTGCCACCAGTGATCCCCGACGGGGGGCAGGCTATGGCTACACCTTC,CATSDPRRGAGYGYTF
TRBJ2-1,few,TRBV14,16,TRBD2,TGTGCCAGCAGCCAAGAGGTGACTAGCGGGGGTGATGAGCAGTTCTTC,CASSQEVTSGGDEQFF
TRBJ1-6,.,TRBV6-5,13,.,TGTGCCAGCAGTTACTCGCGCTCAACACCCCTCCACTTT,CASSYSRSTPLHF
TRBJ1-2,.,TRBV6-1,14,.,TGTGCCAGCAGTGAAGGGGGAAAAAACTATGGCTACACCTTC,CASSEGGKNYGYTF
TRBJ1-3,.,TRBV7-9,14,.,TGTGCCAGCAGCTTCGGGGGTGGTGGAAACACCATATATTTT,CASSFGGGGNTIYF
TRBJ2-4,.,TRBV29-1,15,.,TGCAGCGTGGAAGACTCAAGCGGGGCCAAAAACATTCAGTACTTC,CSVEDSSGAKNIQYF
TRBJ2-7,.,TRBV5-5,14,.,TGTGCCAGCAGCTTTCAACAGGGAACCTACGAGCAGTACTTC,CASSFQQGTYEQYF
TRBJ1-4,.,TRBV7-9,13,.,TGTGCCAGCAGAGACAGCCTTAATGAAAAACTGTTTTTT,CASRDSLNEKLFF
TRBJ1-3,.,TRBV11-2,13,.,TGTGCCAGCAGCTCCTCGGTTGGAAACACCATATATTTT,CASSSSVGNTIYF
TRBJ1-2,.,TRBV12-5,14,TRBD1,TGTGCTAGTGGGGGACAGGGCCGGGACTATGGCTACACCTTC,CASGGQGRDYGYTF
TRBJ1-2,.,TRBV9,18,TRBD1,TGTGCCAGCAGCGTAGGCGGGACAGGGAAGGTCGGTAACTATGGCTACACCTTC,CASSVGGTGKVGNYGYTF
TRBJ1-5,.,TRBV30,15,.,TGTGCCTGGAGTGAGAGGCGGCATAATAATCAGCCCCAGCATTTT,CAWSERRHNNQPQHF
TRBJ1-1,.,TRBV27,12,.,TGTGCCAGCAGATGGACGGGGACTGAAGCTTTCTTT,CASRWTGTEAFF
TRBJ2-3,.,TRBV7-2,16,TRBD2,TGTGCCAGCAGCGCCCGACTAGCGGGGGGGCAAGATACGCAGTATTTT,CASSARLAGGQDTQYF
TRBJ1-2,.,TRBV15,15,TRBD1,TGTGCCACCAGCAGAGGGGACAGAGGCGGCTATGGCTACACCTTC,CATSRGDRGGYGYTF
TRBJ1-3,.,TRBV7-2,16,.,TGTGCCAGCAGCTTAGCGAGGGGAGGAGGAAAGAACACCATATATTTT,CASSLARGGGKNTIYF
TRBJ1-2,.,TRBV29-1,13,.,TGCAGCGTAGATTACGGACAAGGTGAAGGCTACACCTTC,CSVDYGQGEGYTF
TRBJ1-5,.,TRBV6-2/TRBV6-3,15,.,TGTGCCAGCAGTTACGCTGGGGGAAGGAATCAGCCCCAGCATTTT,CASSYAGGRNQPQHF
TRBJ1-1,.,TRBV10-3,15,.,TGTGCCATCAGTGACCCGGGACACACGAACACTGAAGCTTTCTTT,CAISDPGHTNTEAFF